This TCR beta chain comes out of a study of CD8+ T cells in alopecia areata. Study details: Treated individuals took tofacitinib by mouth, 5 to 10 mg twice daily.

Extraction and reverse transcription of RNA yielded cDNA as the sequencing template. Repertoires were generated with immunoSEQ multiplex PCR, while TCRdb's copy carries only in-frame clones and drops some. The data show about 76,000 clones, about 71% seen once. V shed 1 base and J 3 bases; nucleotides not matched to a gene: 4. Looked up from germline, CDR1 is SGHRS and CDR2 is YFSETQ. The CDR3 has 16 residues. As to this clone: Its specificity is unknown.

Treatment described: oral pan-JAK inhibitor, 5-10 mg twice daily. Peripheral blood, together with lesional scalp punch biopsies, was collected from alopecia areata patients. Whole-study findings and limits: During tofacitinib treatment, many expanded lesional clones remained in scalp and blood.

The origin of this receptor is a human donor with alopecia areata. The V and J genes are TRBV5-1 and TRBJ1-4; TRBD1 matches at 9 bases. The source material was CD8+ T cells sorted from blood, sampled at week 24, from a patient treated with tofacitinib. CDR3 in DNA: TGCGCCAGCAGCTTGAACAGGGGGCGGCCTAATGAAAAACTGTTTTTT. Translation: CASSLNRGRPNEKLFF.